A selection of T cell receptor beta chains follows, all from one sample in a study of cytomegalovirus exposure and HLA in healthy donors. The data were produced by immunoSEQ multiplex PCR, yet TCRdb's version contains in-frame clones alone and is incomplete. The table lists 200,000 to 250,000 clones, just over 75% of them singletons. Sequencing input: PBMCs. The receptors were sampled from a man between 18 and 35 years old in good health and CMV-seronegative. CDR3s include the opening cysteine and the closing phenylalanine or tryptophan. D genes are given only for firm matches. Rows may omit the clone size; those that give it use once, few, many or a size class.

>TRBJ2-3|TRBD2|TRBV9|-
CASSTNMGGTADTQYF
TGTGCCAGCAGCACAAACATGGGGGGGACCGCAGATACGCAGTATTTT
>TRBJ1-1|-|TRBV30|-
CAWSVQGGNTEAFF
TGTGCCTGGAGTGTACAAGGGGGAAACACTGAAGCTTTCTTT
>TRBJ2-3|-|TRBV7-9|-
CASSPSESSTDTQYF
TGTGCCAGCAGCCCATCGGAGTCAAGCACAGATACGCAGTATTTT
>TRBJ1-3|-|TRBV5-1|-
CASSLGRTNGNTIYF
TGCGCCAGCAGCTTGGGCAGGACAAATGGAAACACCATATATTTT
>TRBJ2-7|TRBD2|TRBV19|-
CASSKKREYLYEQYF
TGTGCCAGTAGTAAGAAGCGGGAGTATCTCTACGAGCAGTACTTC
>TRBJ2-2|TRBD2|TRBV7-9|-
CASSFKREGLTGELFF
TGTGCCAGCAGCTTTAAGAGGGAGGGCCTCACCGGGGAGCTGTTTTTT
>TRBJ2-7|TRBD2|TRBV7-9|-
CASSFSSLAGSQGAYEQYF
TGTGCCAGCAGCTTTTCGTCGCTAGCGGGATCTCAGGGGGCCTACGAGCAGTACTTC
>TRBJ1-1|-|TRBV27|-
CASRQGQNTEAFF
TGTGCCAGCAGGCAGGGACAGAACACTGAAGCTTTCTTT
>TRBJ2-5|TRBD2|TRBV5-1|-
CASTPGGGLGTSGYQETQYF
TGCGCCAGCACCCCTGGTGGGGGTTTGGGGACTAGCGGCTACCAAGAGACCCAGTACTTC
>TRBJ2-3|-|TRBV2|-
CASRLISTQYF
TGTGCCAGCAGGTTGATCAGTACGCAGTATTTT
>TRBJ2-3|-|TRBV19|-
CASEEGPDTQYF
TGTGCCAGCGAGGAGGGCCCAGATACGCAGTATTTT
>TRBJ1-6|-|TRBV4-1|-
CASSARAGASPLHF
TGCGCCAGCAGCGCCCGGGCAGGGGCTTCACCCCTCCACTTT
>TRBJ1-1|TRBD1|TRBV5-1|-
CASSLGAGGTEAFF
TGCGCCAGCAGCTTGGGGGCAGGGGGCACTGAAGCTTTCTTT
>TRBJ2-3|-|TRBV6-5|-
CASSYSRRYTDTQYF
TGTGCCAGCAGTTACTCGAGGCGGTACACAGATACGCAGTATTTT
>TRBJ1-1|-|TRBV2|-
CASSEPRVSNTEAFF
TGTGCCAGCAGTGAACCCAGGGTTTCGAACACTGAAGCTTTCTTT
>TRBJ2-1|TRBD2|TRBV15|-
CATSRAGTSGRKQFF
TGTGCCACCAGCAGAGCCGGGACTAGCGGGAGGAAGCAGTTCTTC
>TRBJ2-2|TRBD1|TRBV25-1|few
CASSELGGTGGNTGELFF
TGTGCCAGCAGTGAATTGGGTGGGACAGGGGGGAACACCGGGGAGCTGTTTTTT
>TRBJ2-7|TRBD2|TRBV6-1|-
CASTGTMYEQYF
TGTGCCAGCACCGGGACTATGTACGAGCAGTACTTC
>TRBJ1-4|-|TRBV4-2|-
CASSQDSSYEKLFF
TGTGCCAGCAGCCAAGATAGCTCATATGAAAAACTGTTTTTT
>TRBJ1-2|-|TRBV19|-
CASSIDRNYGYTF
TGTGCCAGTAGTATCGACAGGAACTATGGCTACACCTTC
>TRBJ1-5|TRBD1|TRBV9|-
CASSVASVGDSVSGQPQHF
TGTGCCAGCAGCGTAGCTAGTGTGGGGGACAGCGTCAGCGGTCAGCCCCAGCATTTT
>TRBJ1-5|TRBD1|TRBV28|-
CASSSSGQGSSAQHF
TGTGCCAGCAGTAGTTCGGGACAGGGGAGTTCGGCCCAGCATTTT
>TRBJ2-2|-|TRBV10-3|-
CAISEVQGGPGELFF
TGTGCCATCAGTGAAGTCCAGGGTGGGCCCGGGGAGCTGTTTTTT
>TRBJ1-1|-|TRBV2|-
CASSEAMNTEAFF
TGTGCCAGCAGTGAAGCTATGAACACTGAAGCTTTCTTT
>TRBJ1-4|-|TRBV19|-
CASSYRNRQATNEKLFF
TGTGCCAGTAGTTATCGGAACAGGCAAGCAACTAATGAAAAACTGTTTTTT
>TRBJ2-3|TRBD2|TRBV10-1|-
CASSLRTSGSADTQYF
TGCGCCAGCAGCTTGCGGACTAGCGGGAGTGCAGATACGCAGTATTTT
>TRBJ1-5|-|TRBV12-5|-
CASGGAEGQPQHF
TGTGCTAGTGGAGGAGCGGAGGGACAGCCCCAGCATTTT
>TRBJ2-7|TRBD1|TRBV2|once
CASSTPGQGTYEQYF
TGTGCCAGCAGCACACCGGGACAGGGGACCTACGAGCAGTACTTC
>TRBJ2-7|-|TRBV13|-
CASRAGVRGEQYF
TGTGCCAGCAGGGCCGGGGTACGGGGGGAGCAGTACTTC